Sequencing of this TCR beta chain was carried out in a study of beta chain features in type 1 diabetes. Study-wide points: In every one of the four CD4+ subsets, TCRB CDR3s were moderately but significantly shorter in Type 1 diabetes patients. Sequencing of cDNA might inflate the share of cells that strongly express TCR.

This clone was seen only a few times. What it binds is unknown. CDR3 length equals 16 residues. Trimming removed 0 bases from V and 0 bases from J, with 12 bases in between. Germline V gene data show CDR1 as SQVTM and CDR2 as ANQGSEA. Isolated RNA was reverse transcribed in full, so expressed TCRB transcripts were sequenced. Some clones are missing from TCRdb's copy, which holds only in-frame ones; the method was immunoSEQ multiplex PCR. The sample has a few hundred thousand clones, around 21% seen once; the top ten hold approximately 0.029%. The receptor comes from a woman in her thirties or forties with type 1 diabetes. Sequenced: naive CD4+ T cells from blood. This chain links TRBV29-1 with TRBJ2-1; D is perhaps TRBD2 (6 bases). The CDR3, as DNA: TGCAGCGTTGAAGATAAGACTAGTTCCTCCTACAATGAGCAGTTCTTC. Translated, it gives CSVEDKTSSSYNEQFF.